These T cell receptor beta chains were read from a single sample in a study of blood T cells in healthy people across ages. TCRdb itself ran the 5' RACE reads through MiXCR, one entry per CDR3 protein. Among about 1.4 million distinct CDR3 sequences listed, 45% to 70% were seen once. The sequenced material came from blood. Source of these receptors: a man younger than 30 in good health. CDR3s include the opening cysteine and the closing phenylalanine or tryptophan. D genes are given only for firm matches. Size is stated for part of the rows, as once, few or many counts, or as a class when the clone is expanded.

j_call clone_size v_call d_call cdr3_nt cdr3_aa
TRBJ1-1 - TRBV13 - TGTGCCAGCAGCTTAGGGTGGAGGAACACTGAAGCTTTCTTT CASSLGWRNTEAFF
TRBJ2-1 few TRBV29-1 TRBD2 TGCAGCGTTCTTCCGGGACTAGCGAACAATGAGCAGTTCTTC CSVLPGLANNEQFF
TRBJ1-5 - TRBV5-6 - TGTGCCAGCAAAAACGACACGGGGATCGAAAATCAGCCCCAGCATTTT CASKNDTGIENQPQHF
TRBJ2-5 - TRBV6-6 TRBD1 TGTGCCAGCAGCAAACTCGGGACAGGGTGGAGTCAAGAGACACAGTACTTC CASSKLGTGWSQETQYF
TRBJ2-3 - TRBV20-1 - TGCAGTGCTAGTCGACTGGGGGGCACAGATACGCAGTATTTT CSASRLGGTDTQYF
TRBJ2-3 - TRBV7-9 TRBD2 TGTGCCAGCAACCGGCGGGGGGCTGGGGATACGCAGTATTTT CASNRRGAGDTQYF
TRBJ2-3 - TRBV6-5 - TGTGCCAGCAGTCCCCTCGTGGCAGAAATCACAGATACGCAGTATTTT CASSPLVAEITDTQYF
TRBJ2-3 - TRBV7-2 - TGTGCCAGCAGCCCAGTTTGGTCAGATACGCAGTATTTT CASSPVWSDTQYF
TRBJ2-5 few TRBV7-9 - TGTGCCAGTAGCCAATCCTCTCTCGAGACCCAGTACTTC CASSQSSLETQYF
TRBJ1-2 few TRBV29-1 - TGCAGCGTGGATGATGGGACAATCTATGGCTACACCTTC CSVDDGTIYGYTF
TRBJ2-7 few TRBV4-3 TRBD2 TGCGCCAGCAGCCAAGTTACTAGCGGGGGAACCCAGTACTTC CASSQVTSGGTQYF
TRBJ1-6 - TRBV4-1 - TGCGCCAGCAGCCAAGAGACAATCGTTGGAAATAATTCACCCCTCCACTTT CASSQETIVGNNSPLHF
TRBJ2-3 many TRBV5-1 - TGCGCCAGCAGCTTGGGGACCGGCACAGATACGCAGTATTTT CASSLGTGTDTQYF
TRBJ2-3 - TRBV5-4 - TGTGCCAGCAGCTTGAGTAGGGTGGCAGATACGCAGTATTTT CASSLSRVADTQYF
TRBJ2-5 - TRBV20-1 - TGCAGTGCCAGACGCGGGGCTAGCGGTCCTATTCAGGGGGAGACCCAGTACTTC CSARRGASGPIQGETQYF
TRBJ1-2 - TRBV25-1 - TGTGCCAGCAGTGAAAATCCGGGGAACGACTATGGCTACACCTTC CASSENPGNDYGYTF
TRBJ2-7 few TRBV20-1 TRBD1 TGCAGTGCTAAAACCGGGACAGGGGGAGACTACGAGCAGTACTTC CSAKTGTGGDYEQYF
TRBJ2-7 - TRBV24-1 - TGTGCCACCAGTGGACACACCTCCTACGAGCAGTACTTC CATSGHTSYEQYF
TRBJ2-3 - TRBV2 - TGTGCCAGCAGTGGAGGGGGAGAAGCGAATGGGAGTAGCACAGATACGCAGTATTTT CASSGGGEANGSSTDTQYF
TRBJ2-7 - TRBV10-3 TRBD2 TGTGCCATCAGTGACAAGGGGGTAGCGGGATCCGAGCAGTACTTC CAISDKGVAGSEQYF
TRBJ2-7 - TRBV13 - TGTGCCAGCAGCTTTTATGACGGATACGAGCAGTACTTC CASSFYDGYEQYF
TRBJ2-3 - TRBV6-5 TRBD2 TGTGCCAGCAGTTACTGGCGGGGGAGCACAGATACGCAGTATTTT CASSYWRGSTDTQYF
TRBJ2-7 - TRBV28 - TGTGCCAGCAGTTCCCCGCAGGGAAGAGAAGAGCAGTACTTC CASSSPQGREEQYF
TRBJ2-4 few TRBV18 - TGTGCCAGCTCACCGGCTACAATGGCCAAAAACATTCAGTACTTC CASSPATMAKNIQYF
TRBJ2-5 few TRBV20-1 - TGCAGTGCTAGTAACTATATGGAGACCCAGTACTTC CSASNYMETQYF
TRBJ2-7 - TRBV10-3 TRBD1 TGTGCCATCAGTGATTTCGGGACAGACTCCTACGAGCAGTACTTC CAISDFGTDSYEQYF
TRBJ2-1 - TRBV6-1 TRBD1 TGTGCCAGCAGTGAAGCCATGGGGCAGGGGGCCAATGAGCAGTTCTTC CASSEAMGQGANEQFF
TRBJ1-1 - TRBV6-5 - TGTGCCAGCATAGCTCCGGGTGTTATTACTGAAGCTTTCTTT CASIAPGVITEAFF
TRBJ2-5 - TRBV29-1 - TGCAGCGTTGATGAGGCGGGGAAGACCCAGTACTTC CSVDEAGKTQYF
TRBJ2-2 - TRBV7-9 - TGTGCCAGCAGCTCCCCCCCGGCCGGGGAGCTGTTTTTT CASSSPPAGELFF
TRBJ2-3 - TRBV5-1 - TGCGCCAGCAGCCAAGATCTACCGACTAATTACACTGACACAGATACGCAGTATTTT CASSQDLPTNYTDTDTQYF
TRBJ1-2 few TRBV4-1 - TGCGCCAGCAGGGGGTCGGGGCTAGGCTACACCTTC CASRGSGLGYTF
TRBJ1-1 - TRBV7-2 TRBD1 TGTGCCAGCAGCCCTTTGCTTTGGACAGGTAACACTGAAGCTTTCTTT CASSPLLWTGNTEAFF
TRBJ1-2 - TRBV10-2 - TGCGCCAGCAGCACTGAGATGACTAACTATGGCTACACCTTC CASSTEMTNYGYTF
TRBJ2-7 - TRBV29-1 TRBD1 TGCAGCGTTGCAGGACAGGTCAACTCCTACGAGCAGTACTTC CSVAGQVNSYEQYF
TRBJ2-3 - TRBV25-1 TRBD2 TGTGCCAGCACCTCCCCGGGACTAGCGGGAGGATGGACGCAGTATTTT CASTSPGLAGGWTQYF
TRBJ2-5 - TRBV6-6 - TGTGCCAGCAGTTACTCCATGACAGGAAAAAAGGAGACCCAGTACTTC CASSYSMTGKKETQYF
TRBJ1-6 - TRBV27 TRBD1 TGTGCCAGCACAGGACAGGGCCCCGAGGGCGTTTCACCCCTCCACTTT CASTGQGPEGVSPLHF
TRBJ2-1 once TRBV20-1 TRBD1 TGCAGTGCAACCGGGACAGGGAAAAATAATGAGCAGTTCTTC CSATGTGKNNEQFF
TRBJ1-2 - TRBV6-1 TRBD1 TGTGCCAGCAGTGGAGCAGGGACAGCAGTTAACTATGGCTACACCTTC CASSGAGTAVNYGYTF